The entry below gives a single T cell receptor beta chain sequence along with its context. This clone came up once. Its antigen is still unknown. Per-nucleotide qualities are absent, and no much larger clonotype sits a single base away. This record belongs to a study of shared clonotypes between healthy human individuals (TCRdb year 2020). Notes on the research overall: The cohort comprised a couple of women and a few men aged 18 to 49 years. For each donor, three plates each were used for CD4 naive and CD4 memory, two plates were used for CD8 naive, and one plate was used for CD8 memory. The study deeply sequenced blood TCR repertoires of about 5 healthy adults to estimate repertoire size and the extent of clonotype sharing between individuals. To increase sequencing depth and limit assay-specific biases, different laboratories used diverse techniques to prepare libraries and sequence TCR repertoires. Leukapheresis yielded between about 0.85 and 10 billion PBMCs per donor. Study-wide conclusions, independent of this receptor: Sampling was limited to blood, and TCR repertoires in tissue likely differ from TCR repertoires in blood. Higher generation probabilities were observed for clonotypes shared by all four sorted-subset donors than for non-shared clonotypes. Pairwise subsampling led to the expectation that sequencing depth would affect the degree of clonotype sharing among donors. Even with the large sequencing depth, rarefaction of the sorted-subset datasets indicated that sequencing was incomplete. Because the study included a small number of donors, the genetic and exposure-history diversity represented was limited. Across four donors, 4.5% to 6.5% of naive CD4, approximately 3.6% of naive CD8, approximately 2.5% of memory CD4, and approximately 0.4% of memory CD8 clonotypes were shared. Larger estimated clonotype richness was generally found for naive subsets than for memory subsets.

Healthy HIV-negative adults with no recently reported acute infections or vaccinations were included as donors. Only Caucasian adults living in Nashville, Tennessee, USA were represented among the donors. CD4+ T cells were enriched through magnetic negative selection, after which naive cells were positively selected on CD45RA and the remaining negative fraction served as the memory subset. Blood was collected by leukapheresis, and PBMCs were isolated by Ficoll-Histopaque density gradient centrifugation and then cryopreserved in liquid nitrogen vapor phase. Purity and quantity of every magnetically sorted T cell population were checked by analytical flow cytometry. From each sorted fraction, genomic DNA was isolated and quantified by UV absorbance on a Nanodrop 2000c. Using the deep immunoSEQ assay, TCR CDR3 regions were amplified from genomic DNA by multiplex PCR. Genomic DNA extracted from each cell subset was distributed evenly over all wells of several immunoSEQ 96-well plates, and each plate served as one replicate. For sorted subsets, each replicate PCR was loaded with 200 ng genomic DNA, equivalent to about 30,000 T cell genomes. Purified libraries were quantified with a Qubit 3.0 fluorometer, sized on a Bioanalyzer 2100, and re-quantified with the KAPA Library Quantification kit. Every immunoSEQ 96-well plate was sequenced on a separate single-read 150-cycle Illumina NextSeq 550 flow cell. In the original analysis: Because only junctional sequences without quality scores were contained in the immunoSEQ output, filtering matching that applied to full-length reads could not be performed. To assign V/J genes and CDR3, sequences were annotated against IMGT germline references using PyIR, a Python wrapper for IgBLAST v1.9. Reads were filtered out if the reads had weak V/J assignments (E-value above 1e-6), no CDR3, stop codons, out-of-frame junctions, or ambiguous translated residues. V3J clonotypes were defined as sequences sharing the same inferred V gene, J gene, and CDR3 amino acid sequence. Percentage overlap between repertoires was calculated by dividing the number of shared unique clonotypes by the size of the smaller repertoire. Three approaches were used to assess repertoire richness: RTK rarefaction, the Chao1 estimator, and Recon v2.1 estimates of unobserved clonotypes. For all TCRbeta clonotypes obtained by the gDNA method from four donors, generation probabilities were computed with OLGA. The source is immuneACCESS, and TCRdb retained only in-frame sequences with V and J called. Part of the clones is not carried over; for the studies checked, unresolved V genes explain less than half of this, and the remainder is unexplained. V and J calls and clone size are copied from that table; D and trimming were computed from the DNA. Counted in this sample were about 2.4 million clones; roughly 93% of them appeared once. The ten largest clones represent approximately 0.36% of the sample.

Relative to germline, V is missing 0 bases and J is missing 5 bases, with 8 bases of the junction outside any gene match. The germline V gene encodes CDR1 LNHDA and CDR2 SQIVND (reference sequence). The CDR3 runs 16 amino acids, cysteine and phenylalanine included. The kept DNA is CDR3 alone, 48 bases in frame from the first base. Sequences were obtained from naive CD4+ T cells from PBMCs. The sample's cell subset or site label is to be understood as: CD45RA+ positively selected. This clonotype was sampled from a man aged 18-30 years in good health. Some clones in this sample may be carry-over from other donors' samples. The rearrangement combines TRBV19 with TRBJ1-2, and 8 junction bases match TRBD1. Read as DNA, the sequence is TGTGCCAGTAGTATAGAAGATCCGGGACAGGTTTATGGCTACACCTTC. Its coded protein is CASSIEDPGQVYGYTF.